Below, 3 T cell receptor beta chains from the same sample are listed, as sequenced in a study of T cell repertoires in cytomegalovirus infection. TCRdb recomputed calls from the reads with MiXCR, one row per CDR3 protein. This table holds hundreds of thousands of distinct CDR3 sequences, roughly a third found once. Antigens for these TCRs are unknown. Sequenced material: cultured PBMCs, taken from culture after CMV antigen stimulation. These TCRs come from a human donor in good health (CMV status not recorded). Some clones in this sample may be carry-over from other donors' samples.

This clonotype was counted only a few times. The gene calls are TRBV7-9 and TRBJ1-2, with D hard to call. V was clipped by 2 bases and J by 6 bases, with 16 bases between them. There are 15 residues in the CDR3. From germline, CDR1 is SEHNR and CDR2 FQNEAQ (reference sequence). The CDR3 is CASSLSEGVRNGYTF. The CDR3, as DNA: TGTGCCAGCAGCTTATCCGAGGGTGTCAGGAATGGCTACACCTTC.

V usage is TRBV19 and J usage is TRBJ2-1, with 11 bases aligning to TRBD2. The CDR3 covers 19 residues. Germline trimming cut 2 bases from V and 4 bases from J; bases unmatched to any gene: 13. CDR1 is LNHDA, CDR2 SQIVND, per germline (reference sequence). The CDR3 is CASSILRTSTSGSYNEQFF. The CDR3 DNA follows: TGTGCCAGTAGTATACTACGGACATCCACTAGCGGGAGTTACAATGAGCAGTTCTTC.

The chain combines TRBV20-1 with TRBJ1-6; D remains ambiguous. Trimming removed 3 bases at V and 14 bases at J, with 14 bases between. The V gene's germline CDR1 is DFQATT and CDR2 SNEGSKA (reference sequence). This CDR3 comprises 12 residues. In DNA form, the CDR3 reads TGCAGTGCTAGGGCCGGGCAAGGAGCCCTCCACTTT. Amino acid sequence: CSARAGQGALHF.